The 32 T cell receptor beta chains given below trace back to one sample, sequenced in a study of T cell responses to AZD1222 COVID-19 vaccine (dated by TCRdb to 2020 to 2023). To prepare the library, the immunoSEQ multiplex PCR assay was applied. Imported from immuneACCESS, the table was reduced by TCRdb to in-frame sequences with V and J called. These copies leave out some clones; in studies compared against another copy, an unresolved V gene accounts for under half, and the cause of the remainder is not known. This sample lists tens of thousands of clones; about 85% were detected once. Around 5% of the sample belongs to the ten largest clones. Explained via the paper, the time point label denotes: about 28 days (+/-7) after the second vaccine dose. Sequenced material: peripheral blood, taken 28 days after the second AZD1222 dose. These receptor sequences come from an adult who received the AZD1222 COVID-19 vaccine.

The V call is TRBV21-1, the J call TRBJ1-3. TRBV21-1 is given as a pseudogene. CDR3 length: 16 residues. The CDR3: CASSSIAGSSGNTIYF. CDR3 DNA sequence: TGTGCCAGCAGCTCAATCGCAGGGAGCTCTGGAAACACCATATATTTT.

This chain joins TRBV5-1 and TRBJ1-1, with D hard to call. This CDR3 is 15 amino acids long. Germline V gene data show CDR1 as SGHRS and CDR2 as YFSETQ. Trimming took 0 bases from V and 1 from J, leaving 10 bases between them. CDR3 in DNA: TGCGCCAGCAGCTTGGCACCGGGCGGGAACACTGAAGCTTTCTTT. Translating it yields CASSLAPGGNTEAFF.

The chain uses TRBV7-2 and TRBJ1-3; D is undetermined. Germline values: CDR1 SGHTA, CDR2 FQGNSA. The V gene lost 1 base and the J gene lost 0 bases, with 7 bases spanning the gap. This CDR3 is 15 amino acids long. CDR3 nucleotide sequence: TGTGCCAGCAGCTTAGTGGGTAGCTCTGGAAACACCATATATTTT. It is translated as CASSLVGSSGNTIYF.

The chain is built from TRBV12-3 or TRBV12-4 and TRBJ2-2; tentative D call: TRBD1 (5 bases). The CDR3 extends over 12 amino acids. V lost 6 bases and J lost 3, with 5 bases in between. DNA for the CDR3: TGTGCCAGCAGAGGGGACACCGGGGAGCTGTTTTTT. Its translation is CASRGDTGELFF.

The CDR3 spells CASSYATGFDYGYTF. The DNA for the CDR3 is TGTGCCAGCAGCTACGCCACAGGGTTCGACTATGGCTACACCTTC. V is TRBV5-4 and J is TRBJ1-2; weak D call: TRBD1 (6 bases). Trimming shortened V by 3 bases and J by 3 bases, and 15 bases separated the two germline ends. In germline, CDR1 is SGHNT, CDR2 YYREEE (reference sequence). The CDR3 consists of 15 residues. Using reference TRBV5-4 and TRBJ1-2 for the parts outside the CDR3, the full variable domain is ETGVTQSPTHLIKTRGQQVTLRCSSQSGHNTVSWYQQALGQGPQFIFQYYREEENGRGNFPPRFSGLQFPNYSSELNVNALELDDSALYLCASSYATGFDYGYTFGSGTRLTVV.

The chain links TRBV19 to TRBJ2-1, with 16 bases fitting TRBD2. Germline-derived CDR1 and CDR2 are LNHDA and SQIVND (reference sequence). The trim removed 8 bases at V and 7 bases at J, leaving 17 bases unmatched. This CDR3 comprises 19 residues. CDR3: CASLKKGLAGGPVRNEQFF. The CDR3 DNA follows: TGTGCCAGTCTTAAAAAGGGACTAGCGGGGGGGCCTGTGAGGAATGAGCAGTTCTTC. Filled out from reference TRBV19 and TRBJ2-1, the complete variable domain reads DGGITQSPKYLFRKEGQNVTLSCEQNLNHDAMYWYRQDPGQGLRLIYYSQIVNDFQKGDIAEGYSVSREKKESFPLTVTSAQKNPTAFYLCASLKKGLAGGPVRNEQFFGPGTRLTVL.

V is TRBV21-1 and J is TRBJ1-4; no check of the table's D call, TRBD1, against the DNA was made. TRBV21-1 is listed as a pseudogene. The CDR3 totals 18 residues. The CDR3 loop is CASSTRKDTTGGYEKLFF. The CDR3 region has the DNA TGTGCCAGCAGCACTCGGAAGGACACAACTGGGGGCTATGAAAAACTGTTTTTT.

The chain combines TRBV14 with TRBJ2-2; 8 bases are a match to TRBD2. The CDR3 loop spans 15 amino acids. CDR1 and CDR2 (germline): SGHDN, FVKESK. V shed 3 bases, J shed 1 base, and the junction held 1 base outside the gene matches. CDR3 DNA sequence: TGTGCCAGCAGCCAGGCGGGAGGGAACACCGGGGAGCTGTTTTTT. Translation: CASSQAGGNTGELFF.

The genes are TRBV19 and TRBJ2-3, with TRBD1 matching over 7 bases. From germline, CDR1 is LNHDA and CDR2 SQIVND (reference sequence). The V and J ends lost 6 bases and 1 base, in that order; junction bases with no gene match: 4. The CDR3 length is 14 residues. The DNA for the CDR3 is TGTGCCAGTAGCGAGGGGGCAGGCACAGATACGCAGTATTTT. Translation gives CASSEGAGTDTQYF. The variable domain in full, completed from reference TRBV19 and TRBJ2-3, reads DGGITQSPKYLFRKEGQNVTLSCEQNLNHDAMYWYRQDPGQGLRLIYYSQIVNDFQKGDIAEGYSVSREKKESFPLTVTSAQKNPTAFYLCASSEGAGTDTQYFGPGTRLTVL.

The chain is built from TRBV2 and TRBJ2-3; no firm D call. The length of the CDR3 is 16 residues. Trimming took off 1 base at V and 0 bases at J, with 11 bases between the two ends. Per germline, CDR1 SNHLY and CDR2 FYNNEI. The CDR3, as DNA: TGTGCCAGCAGTGAAGGAATCCTCGCCAGCACAGATACGCAGTATTTT. As protein: CASSEGILASTDTQYF.

The chain has TRBV9 and TRBJ1-1, with D perhaps TRBD1 (5 bases). The ends were cut back, 3 bases at V and 1 base at J, with 13 bases in the middle. The germline CDR1 and CDR2 sequences are SGDLS and YYNGEE. This CDR3 is 15 amino acids long. CDR3 sequence reads: CASSAGTLGNTEAFF. CDR3 nucleotide sequence: TGTGCCAGCAGCGCAGGGACCCTCGGGAACACTGAAGCTTTCTTT.

In its sample, this clone was seen many times. CDR3: CASSLTEMNTEAFF. The CDR3 nucleotides are TGCGCCAGCAGCCTGACGGAAATGAACACTGAAGCTTTCTTT. This sequence joins TRBV4-1 and TRBJ1-1; D remains unclear. V dropped 4 bases and J dropped 0 bases, with 9 bases sitting between them. Germline CDR1 is MGHRA and CDR2 is YSYEKL. The CDR3 totals 14 residues.

The chain has TRBV6-5 and TRBJ2-7; D gene unclear. V was shortened by 7 bases and J by 3 bases, with 7 bases between the two germline ends. CDR1 is MNHEY, CDR2 SVGAGI, per germline. CDR3 size: 11 residues. The CDR3 loop reads CASNEFYEQYF. CDR3 DNA sequence: TGTGCCAGCAACGAGTTCTACGAGCAGTACTTC.

The chain carries TRBV19 and TRBJ1-1; D call uncertain. V was shortened by 8 bases and J by 5 bases, with 18 bases between the two germline ends. Germline V CDR1 and CDR2: LNHDA, SQIVND (reference sequence). The CDR3 spans 14 residues. CDR3 in DNA: TGTGCCAGTCTTCCAGATGGCGATAGAACTGAAGCTTTCTTT. Its translation: CASLPDGDRTEAFF.

The chain joins TRBV30 to TRBJ1-1, with D hard to call. CDR1 and CDR2 (germline): GTSNPN, SVGIG (reference sequence). The CDR3 has 14 amino acids. Trimming removed 4 bases from V and 1 base from J, with 13 bases in between. CDR3 sequence reads: CAWNFGSENTEAFF. The CDR3 bases are TGTGCCTGGAACTTTGGCAGTGAGAACACTGAAGCTTTCTTT.

The rearrangement links TRBV2 to TRBJ2-1, with 11 bases aligning to TRBD2. Germline loops: CDR1 SNHLY, CDR2 FYNNEI. The trim removed 7 bases at V and 4 bases at J, leaving 6 bases unmatched. The CDR3 has 15 residues. CDR3 loop: CASKSSGGPYNEQFF. Written as DNA, the CDR3 is TGTGCCAGCAAGTCTAGCGGGGGGCCGTACAATGAGCAGTTCTTC.

Only a few counts were recorded for this clone. CDR3 region: CASSFKPGDTEAFF. As DNA, the CDR3 is TGTGCCAGCAGCTTTAAACCAGGGGACACTGAAGCTTTCTTT. The V call is TRBV7-2, the J call TRBJ1-1; perhaps TRBD1 as D (6 bases). The V end was cut by 3 bases, the J end by 3 bases, with 11 bases between. The CDR3 contains 14 residues. From germline, CDR1 is SGHTA and CDR2 FQGNSA.

This rearrangement joins TRBV7-9 to TRBJ2-2; D remains ambiguous. Germline V gene data show CDR1 as SEHNR and CDR2 as FQNEAQ (reference sequence). The V gene lost 4 bases and the J gene lost 8 bases, with 8 bases spanning the gap. CDR3 length equals 12 residues. CDR3 sequence: CASSSIGGELFF. CDR3 DNA sequence: TGTGCCAGCAGCTCCATAGGTGGGGAGCTGTTTTTT.

This chain connects TRBV7-5 to TRBJ2-7; TRBD1, the table's D call, lacks a check against the DNA. TRBV7-5 is a known pseudogene. The CDR3 is 14 residues long. CDR3 protein: CARSSRTGAYEQYF. In DNA, the CDR3 is TGTGCCAGAAGCTCTCGGACAGGGGCGTACGAGCAGTACTTC.

V and J are TRBV11-3 and TRBJ2-2; the match to TRBD2 covers 9 bases. The germline CDR1 and CDR2 sequences are SGHNT and YENEEA. J lost 4 bases, V lost 3 bases, and 6 bases had no gene match. The CDR3 has 16 amino acids. CDR3 coding DNA: TGTGCCAGCAGCTTCGGTGGCGGGGGGGCCACCGGGGAGCTGTTTTTT. Translating gives CASSFGGGGATGELFF. Full variable domain (rest looked up from reference TRBV11-3 and TRBJ2-2): EAGVVQSPRYKIIEKKQPVAFWCNPISGHNTLYWYLQNLGQGPELLIRYENEEAVDDSQLPKDRFSAERLKGVDSTLKIQPAELGDSAVYLCASSFGGGGATGELFFGEGSRLTVL.

This clone has only one observation. The chain recombines TRBV28 with TRBJ1-3, with D perhaps TRBD1 (6 bases). Deletions cut 1 base from V and 3 bases from J, with 10 bases between. The CDR3 is 15 amino acids. Per germline, CDR1 MDHEN and CDR2 SYDVKM. CDR3: CASSLSGVGGNTIYF. Written as DNA, the CDR3 is TGTGCCAGCAGTTTATCAGGGGTCGGTGGAAACACCATATATTTT.

J is TRBJ2-7 and V is TRBV18; 8 nucleotides agree with TRBD1. The germline V gene has CDR1 KGHSH and CDR2 LQKENI. V dropped 1 base and J dropped 6; count of bases not matched to a gene: 11. CDR3 length: 16 amino acids. The CDR3 is CASSPLTGVDSGEQYF. The DNA of the CDR3 is TGTGCCAGCTCACCACTGACAGGGGTTGATTCCGGCGAGCAGTACTTC.

V and J are TRBV7-2 and TRBJ2-7; D gene ambiguous. CDR1 is SGHTA and CDR2 is FQGNSA in the germline V gene. V was pared by 5 bases and J by 7 bases, with 21 bases between. The CDR3 totals 15 residues. Here the CDR3 reads CASSLHFMGMGEQYF. The DNA of the CDR3 is TGTGCCAGCAGCCTGCATTTCATGGGGATGGGGGAGCAGTACTTC.

The gene calls are TRBV4-1 and TRBJ2-4, with 11 bases matching TRBD2. CDR1 MGHRA and CDR2 YSYEKL come from the germline V gene. V lost 1 base to trimming and J lost 0 bases; unmatched junction nucleotides: 14. The CDR3 runs 21 residues. The CDR3 sequence: CASSQGWGLAGGAGAKNIQYF. The CDR3 DNA sequence: TGCGCCAGCAGCCAAGGTTGGGGGCTAGCGGGAGGCGCTGGAGCCAAAAACATTCAGTACTTC.

The rearrangement links TRBV3-1 (or the pseudogene TRBV3-2) to TRBJ1-5; D perhaps matches TRBD1 (5 bases). The CDR3 covers 16 residues. V lost 0 bases and J 3 bases, leaving 12 bases between the germline ends. CDR1 and CDR2 from the germline V gene are LGHDT and YNNKEL (reference sequence). The chain's CDR3 is CASSQDGGRYNQPQHF. CDR3 nucleotide sequence: TGTGCCAGCAGCCAAGATGGGGGACGGTACAATCAGCCCCAGCATTTT.

This chain links TRBV6-2 or TRBV6-3 with TRBJ1-5, with D perhaps matching TRBD1 (6 bases). The CDR3 extends over 15 amino acids. The germline V and J ends were trimmed by 2 bases and 2 bases, with 10 bases remaining between them. Germline CDR1 reads MNHEY; CDR2 reads SVGEGT. CDR3 nucleotides: TGTGCCAGCAGTTACGGGGGGCTTGGCAATCAGCCCCAGCATTTT. This sequence encodes CASSYGGLGNQPQHF.

This CDR3 is CASSSYTRRQGKTTNEKLFF. DNA for the CDR3: TGTGCCAGCAGCTCCTACACCAGGCGACAGGGAAAAACGACTAATGAAAAACTGTTTTTT. The chain combines TRBV13 with TRBJ1-4; TRBD1 matches at 7 bases. J lost 2 bases, V lost 4 bases, and 19 bases had no gene match. The CDR3 length is 20 residues. From germline, CDR1 is PRHDT and CDR2 FYEKMQ (reference sequence).

The chain joins TRBV12-3 or TRBV12-4 to TRBJ1-2; maybe TRBD1 (6 bases). Deletions cut 11 bases from V and 8 bases from J, with 18 bases between. CDR3 size: 12 residues. CDR3 region: CAHHHRDRGYTF. CDR3 nucleotide sequence: TGTGCCCACCACCACAGGGATCGAGGCTACACCTTC.

V and J are TRBV5-6 and TRBJ2-5, with TRBD1 identical over 8 bases. Trimming took 2 bases from V and 4 from J; bases not matched to a gene: 4. Germline V CDR1 and CDR2: SGHDT, YYEEEE. The CDR3 sequence is 14 residues long. The CDR3 region has the DNA TGTGCCAGCAGCTTTGGACAGGGTCCAGAGACCCAGTACTTC. Its protein is CASSFGQGPETQYF.

V is TRBV10-3 and J is TRBJ2-3; the D call may be TRBD1 or TRBD2 (6 bases each). This CDR3 is built from 13 residues. Germline loops: CDR1 ENHRY, CDR2 SYGVKD. The V gene lost 9 bases and the J gene lost 4 bases, with 14 bases spanning the gap. The CDR3 bases are TGTGCCATGGGGGGCCCCCCACCAGATACGCAGTATTTT. Translating it yields CAMGGPPPDTQYF.

The chain links TRBV29-1 to TRBJ1-2, with D maybe TRBD1 (6 bases). Trimming pared 7 bases from V and 4 bases from J, leaving 19 bases between. CDR3 length equals 14 residues. Per germline, CDR1 SQVTM and CDR2 ANQGSEA. DNA for the CDR3: TGCAGCGCCGCTCCGAACTTAGGGGGCTATGGCTACACCTTC. Translating it yields CSAAPNLGGYGYTF.

V and J are TRBV29-1 and TRBJ1-2, with 8 positions matching TRBD1. From germline, CDR1 is SQVTM and CDR2 ANQGSEA. The CDR3 runs 13 residues. V gave up 2 bases and J gave up 6 bases; unmatched junction bases: 5. CDR3 residues: CSVEPGGTHGYTF. CDR3 sequence (DNA): TGCAGCGTTGAACCAGGGGGCACCCATGGCTACACCTTC.